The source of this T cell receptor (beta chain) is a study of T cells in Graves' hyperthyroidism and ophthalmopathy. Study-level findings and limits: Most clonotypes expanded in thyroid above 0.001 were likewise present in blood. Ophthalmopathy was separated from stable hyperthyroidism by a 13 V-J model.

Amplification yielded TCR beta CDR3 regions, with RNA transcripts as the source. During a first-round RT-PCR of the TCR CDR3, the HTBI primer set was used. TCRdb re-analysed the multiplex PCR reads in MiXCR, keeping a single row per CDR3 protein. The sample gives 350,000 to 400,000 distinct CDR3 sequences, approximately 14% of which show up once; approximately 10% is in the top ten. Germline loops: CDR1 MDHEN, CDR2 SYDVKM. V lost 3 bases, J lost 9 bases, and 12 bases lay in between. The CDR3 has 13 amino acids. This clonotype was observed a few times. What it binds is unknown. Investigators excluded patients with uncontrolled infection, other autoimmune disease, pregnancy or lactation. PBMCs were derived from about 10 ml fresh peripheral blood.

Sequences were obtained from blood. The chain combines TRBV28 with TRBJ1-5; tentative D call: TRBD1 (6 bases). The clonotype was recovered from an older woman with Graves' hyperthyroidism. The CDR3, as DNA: TGTGCCAGCAGTTTCAGGGGCCCCCGGCCCCAGCATTTT. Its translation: CASSFRGPRPQHF.